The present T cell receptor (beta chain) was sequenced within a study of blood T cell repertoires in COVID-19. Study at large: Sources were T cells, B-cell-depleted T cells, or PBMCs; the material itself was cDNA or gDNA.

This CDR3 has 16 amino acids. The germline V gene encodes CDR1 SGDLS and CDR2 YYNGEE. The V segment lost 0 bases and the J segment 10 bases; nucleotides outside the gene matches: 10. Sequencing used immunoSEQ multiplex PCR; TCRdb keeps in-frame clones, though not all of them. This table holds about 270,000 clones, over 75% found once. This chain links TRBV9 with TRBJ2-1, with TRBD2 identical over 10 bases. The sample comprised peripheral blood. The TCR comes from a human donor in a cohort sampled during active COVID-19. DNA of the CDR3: TGTGCCAGCAGCGTAGGTCATGGGCTAGCGGGAGAGGAGCAGTTCTTC. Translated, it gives CASSVGHGLAGEEQFF.